This T cell receptor (beta chain) is from a study of CD8 T cells in ankylosing spondylitis. Study-wide results and caveats: There was a TCR beta motif, made of several highly homologous variants, that appeared characteristic of ankylosing spondylitis blood. Reactive arthritis synovial fluid and blood were previously reported to contain some motif variants. From matched ankylosing spondylitis synovial fluid, disease-linked clones were reportedly recovered at significantly enriched levels.

MiXCR, applied by TCRdb to the 5' RACE reads, yields one record per CDR3 protein. The sample holds fewer than 250,000 distinct CDR3 sequences, around 20% seen once. This clonotype was found a few times. The antigen remains unidentified. The TCR comes from a male donor with ankylosing spondylitis. Input material: blood, either unsorted or a sorted T cell fraction (not recorded which).

The CDR3 region is CASSIPGQGVIGELFF. The DNA of the CDR3 is TGTGCCAGTAGTATACCGGGACAGGGGGTCATCGGGGAGCTGTTTTTT. This rearrangement joins TRBV19 to TRBJ2-2; 11 bases agree with TRBD1. CDR1 is LNHDA, CDR2 SQIVND, per germline (reference sequence). J lost 7 bases, V lost 2 bases, and 6 bases had no gene match. This CDR3 contains 16 residues.